The 30 T cell receptor beta chains listed next were all sequenced from one sample in a study of T cell changes during pregnancy in multiple sclerosis. Clones were sequenced by immunoSEQ multiplex PCR, and TCRdb holds only the in-frame ones, with some missing. This sample carries tens of thousands of clones, 75% to 90% of them seen once, and the ten largest clones take roughly 1.3%. The material was CD4+ T cells from peripheral blood mononuclear cells, obtained in the first trimester of pregnancy. Receptors originate from a female donor with multiple sclerosis, enrolled in a pregnancy study.

The V and J genes are TRBV18 and TRBJ1-1; the D is unclear. Germline V gives CDR1 KGHSH, CDR2 LQKENI. The CDR3 is made up of 14 amino acids. Trimming took 6 bases from V and 5 from J, leaving 16 bases between them. CDR3: CASSLGLGRTEAFF. The CDR3 region has the DNA TGTGCCAGCTCGCTTGGGCTGGGGAGGACTGAAGCTTTCTTT.

This clone has more than one count but fewer than ten. The chain has TRBV29-1 and TRBJ2-1; 8 bases line up with TRBD2. Germline V lookup: CDR1 SQVTM, CDR2 ANQGSEA. Losses at the gene ends were 1 base for V and 5 bases for J; bases not matched to a gene: 4. The CDR3 has 14 amino acids. The CDR3, as DNA: TGCAGCGTTGAAGCCGGGACTAGAAACAATGAGCAGTTCTTC. Protein sequence: CSVEAGTRNNEQFF.

This clone turned up a few times. J is TRBJ2-7 and V is TRBV30, with D perhaps TRBD2 (5 bases). Per the germline V gene, CDR1 is GTSNPN and CDR2 is SVGIG (reference sequence). CDR3 length: 14 residues. V lost 1 base and J lost 2, with 12 bases in between. CDR3 protein: CAWSGPSITYEQYF. CDR3 DNA: TGTGCCTGGAGTGGCCCTAGCATTACCTACGAGCAGTACTTC.

The V call is TRBV19, the J call TRBJ1-5, with D unresolved. The V end lost 4 bases, the J end lost 5 bases, and 12 bases lay between the germline ends. Germline CDR1 LNHDA, CDR2 SQIVND (reference sequence). This CDR3 is 14 amino acids long. The CDR3 DNA follows: TGTGCCAGTAGTAAACGGGAGGTTGATCAGCCCCAGCATTTT. Its protein is CASSKREVDQPQHF.

The J gene is TRBJ2-7, the V gene TRBV10-3, with 8 bases matching TRBD2. The length of the CDR3 is 15 residues. CDR1 and CDR2 (germline): ENHRY, SYGVKD. V lost 6 bases and J lost 0; bases outside the gene matches: 7. CDR3 loop: CAIRVAGSNSYEQYF. DNA of the CDR3: TGTGCCATCAGGGTAGCGGGGTCCAACTCCTACGAGCAGTACTTC.

The chain combines TRBV5-1 with TRBJ1-1; D gene ambiguous. V was cut by 0 bases and J by 1 base, with 10 bases left in between. CDR1 is SGHRS, CDR2 YFSETQ, per germline. This CDR3 is built from 15 residues. CDR3 residues: CASSLVAGKNTEAFF. The CDR3 DNA reads as TGCGCCAGCAGCTTGGTCGCGGGGAAGAACACTGAAGCTTTCTTT.

The gene calls are TRBV27 and TRBJ2-5, with TRBD2 identical over 11 bases. V shed 5 bases and J 1 base; nucleotides not matched to a gene: 6. Germline V gene lookup returns CDR1 MNHEY and CDR2 SMNVEV (reference sequence). There are 16 residues in the CDR3. CDR3 residues: CASSPRLAGTQETQYF. The CDR3 nucleotides are TGTGCCAGCAGTCCTCGACTAGCGGGGACCCAAGAGACCCAGTACTTC.

The V gene is TRBV2, the J gene TRBJ2-7; 9 positions agree with TRBD2. This CDR3 has 15 residues. Trimming removed 2 bases from V and 1 base from J; junction bases left unmatched: 3. Per germline, CDR1 SNHLY and CDR2 FYNNEI. In DNA, the CDR3 is TGTGCCAGCAGTGAAAGCGGGAGGCTTTCCTACGAGCAGTACTTC. Amino acids: CASSESGRLSYEQYF.

V gene TRBV15 combines with J gene TRBJ1-2; D is ambiguous. Germline V CDR1 and CDR2: LNHNV, YYDKDF (reference sequence). The CDR3 is 16 residues long. V gave up 1 base and J gave up 7 bases, with 19 bases separating them. In nucleotides, the CDR3 is TGTGCCACCAGCAGAGGCTCACAAGCGGGGAAGTTTGGCTACACCTTC. This translates into CATSRGSQAGKFGYTF.

The chain couples TRBV6-5 to TRBJ1-1; maybe TRBD1 (5 bases). CDR1 and CDR2 (germline): MNHEY, SVGAGI. V was trimmed by 4 bases and J by 1 base, leaving 7 bases between them. The CDR3 length is 13 residues. Here the CDR3 DNA reads TGTGCCAGCAGTTTGACAGCGAACACTGAAGCTTTCTTT. Protein: CASSLTANTEAFF.

The V and J genes are TRBV19 and TRBJ2-5; possibly TRBD2 for D (6 bases). V was pared by 4 bases and J by 5 bases, with 14 bases between. CDR3 length equals 14 residues. The germline gives CDR1 LNHDA, CDR2 SQIVND (reference sequence). As DNA, the CDR3 is TGTGCCAGTAGTACTGGCACTCGGGGGGAGACCCAGTACTTC. This codes for CASSTGTRGETQYF. Full variable domain (outside the CDR3, taken from reference TRBV19 and TRBJ2-5): DGGITQSPKYLFRKEGQNVTLSCEQNLNHDAMYWYRQDPGQGLRLIYYSQIVNDFQKGDIAEGYSVSREKKESFPLTVTSAQKNPTAFYLCASSTGTRGETQYFGPGTRLLVL.

The CDR3 spells CASSQTGTSVKGFGWSYEQYF. In DNA, the CDR3 is TGTGCCAGTAGCCAAACCGGGACTAGCGTGAAAGGGTTCGGCTGGTCCTACGAGCAGTACTTC. The chain combines TRBV19 with TRBJ2-7; 10 bases are shared with TRBD2. The CDR3 contains 21 residues. Trimming cost V 6 bases and J 1 base; bases outside gene matches: 24. Germline CDR1 is LNHDA and CDR2 is SQIVND (reference sequence).

J is TRBJ2-3 and V is TRBV4-1; 12 bases match TRBD2. Trimming removed 3 bases from V and 3 bases from J; junction bases left unmatched: 4. The CDR3 runs 16 residues. The germline V gene has CDR1 MGHRA and CDR2 YSYEKL. In DNA, the CDR3 is TGCGCCAGCAGCCAGAGGACTAGCGGGATAACAGATACGCAGTATTTT. Protein product: CASSQRTSGITDTQYF.

V and J are TRBV2 and TRBJ2-1; D may be TRBD2 (5 bases). The germline V and J ends were trimmed by 5 bases and 10 bases, with 18 bases remaining between them. Germline values: CDR1 SNHLY, CDR2 FYNNEI. This CDR3 region has 14 residues. This CDR3 reads CASSLFGDQSEQFF. DNA of the CDR3: TGTGCCAGCAGTCTCTTCGGGGATCAGAGCGAGCAGTTCTTC.

About this clone: Additional DNA sequences in this sample encode the identical CDR3. The chain employs TRBV30 and TRBJ2-2, with 9 bases aligning to TRBD2. From germline, CDR1 is GTSNPN and CDR2 SVGIG (reference sequence). V lost 1 base, J lost 3 bases, and 3 bases stayed unmatched. The CDR3 extends over 15 amino acids. CDR3 DNA sequence: TGTGCCTGGAGTGCGACTAGCGGATACACCGGGGAGCTGTTTTTT. Residues: CAWSATSGYTGELFF.

The chain is built from TRBV7-9 and TRBJ1-6; no definite D call. The CDR3 loop spans 15 amino acids. V was pared by 0 bases and J by 9 bases, with 12 bases between. The V gene's germline CDR1 is SEHNR and CDR2 FQNEAQ (reference sequence). The chain's CDR3 is CASSLAPEPLSPLHF. The CDR3 bases are TGTGCCAGCAGCTTAGCCCCCGAACCACTTTCACCCCTCCACTTT.

This clone has just one count. The chain carries TRBV19 and TRBJ2-1; weak D call: TRBD1 (5 bases). This CDR3 contains 15 residues. Trimming shortened V by 3 bases and J by 4 bases, and 13 bases separated the two germline ends. CDR1 is LNHDA and CDR2 is SQIVND in the germline V gene (reference sequence). The CDR3 is CASSIGADGYNEQFF. The CDR3, as DNA: TGTGCCAGTAGTATTGGGGCGGACGGTTACAATGAGCAGTTCTTC.

This clone was observed once. J is TRBJ1-3 and V is TRBV7-9, with TRBD1 matching 8 bases. Germline V gene data show CDR1 as SEHNR and CDR2 as FQNEAQ (reference sequence). The trim removed 5 bases at V and 5 bases at J, leaving 5 bases unmatched. CDR3 length equals 14 residues. CDR3 loop: CASSHAGGRNTIYF. DNA of the CDR3: TGTGCCAGCAGCCACGCAGGGGGCCGAAACACCATATATTTT.

The chain joins TRBV6-5 to TRBJ2-7; D is undetermined. The V gene lost 0 bases and the J gene lost 1 base, with 7 bases spanning the gap. This CDR3 is 14 amino acids long. Germline-derived CDR1 and CDR2 are MNHEY and SVGAGI. CDR3 protein: CASSYSYQSYEQYF. The DNA for the CDR3 is TGTGCCAGCAGTTACTCTTATCAGTCCTACGAGCAGTACTTC.

The chain carries TRBV6-5 and TRBJ1-1, with 7 bases fitting TRBD1. Germline loops: CDR1 MNHEY, CDR2 SVGAGI. The CDR3 sequence is 14 residues long. The V gene end was trimmed by 6 bases and the J gene end by 1 base; junction bases not matched to a gene: 5. The CDR3, as DNA: TGTGCCAGCAGCCTGGGACAGCCGAACACTGAAGCTTTCTTT. Its translation is CASSLGQPNTEAFF.

The chain couples TRBV11-2 to TRBJ2-7, with 7 positions matching TRBD1. CDR1 SGHAT and CDR2 FQNNGV come from the germline V gene. Germline trimming cut 4 bases from V and 2 bases from J; bases unmatched to any gene: 14. CDR3 size: 17 residues. DNA of the CDR3: TGTGCCAGCAGCTCGAACTACAGGGGCGAGATCACCTACGAGCAGTACTTC. Protein: CASSSNYRGEITYEQYF.

Comment on this clone: The junction does not match germline at one end; this may be a read error. The same CDR3 arises from other DNA sequences in this sample as well. V gene TRBV7-8 combines with J gene TRBJ2-7, with TRBD2 identical over 7 bases. The V gene's germline CDR1 is SGHVS and CDR2 FQNEAQ. The length of the CDR3 is 16 residues. CDR3 bases: TGTGCCAGCAGCTTAGGGGGAGGGGTCCTCTCCTACGAGCAGTACTTT. This codes for CASSLGGGVLSYEQYF.

V is TRBV5-6 and J is TRBJ1-2, with TRBD1 as a possible D gene (6 bases). With 4 bases removed from V and 2 bases from J, the gap between germline ends came to 6 bases. CDR1 SGHDT and CDR2 YYEEEE come from the germline V gene. This CDR3 contains 12 residues. The CDR3 loop reads CASSGTNYGYTF. The CDR3 region has the DNA TGTGCCAGCAGCGGGACAAACTATGGCTACACCTTC.

This rearrangement joins TRBV6-5 to TRBJ2-2, with TRBD2 matching 11 bases. This CDR3 has 14 residues. Trimming removed 7 bases from V and 5 bases from J; junction bases left unmatched: 3. Looked up from germline, CDR1 is MNHEY and CDR2 is SVGAGI. CDR3 bases: TGTGCCAGCACTCCTAGCGGGAGGACCGGGGAGCTGTTTTTT. Its translation: CASTPSGRTGELFF.

By share, this clone ranks as medium-sized. V is TRBV5-1 and J is TRBJ2-2, with a weak D call TRBD1 (5 bases). Germline CDR1 SGHRS, CDR2 YFSETQ. The V gene lost 1 base and the J gene lost 7 bases, with 8 bases spanning the gap. CDR3 size: 13 residues. The CDR3 spells CASSLQGDGELFF. The CDR3 DNA sequence: TGCGCCAGCAGCTTGCAGGGTGACGGGGAGCTGTTTTTT.

This clone was recorded a few times. This rearrangement joins TRBV18 to TRBJ1-1, with 7 bases identical to TRBD1. The CDR3 spans 16 residues. The germline gives CDR1 KGHSH, CDR2 LQKENI. V was pared by 1 base and J by 1 base, with 6 bases of the junction left unmatched. CDR3 in amino acids: CASSPQSDRANTEAFF. CDR3 coding DNA: TGTGCCAGCTCACCACAAAGTGACAGGGCGAACACTGAAGCTTTCTTT.

The V and J genes are TRBV5-6 and TRBJ2-3; 8 positions agree with TRBD1. The CDR3 sequence is 14 residues long. V shed 3 bases and J 4 bases; nucleotides not matched to a gene: 4. CDR1 SGHDT and CDR2 YYEEEE come from the germline V gene. The CDR3 DNA sequence: TGTGCCAGCAGCTCGACAGGGGTCGCAGATACGCAGTATTTT. It encodes CASSSTGVADTQYF.

The chain joins TRBV6-5 to TRBJ1-3; D gene uncertain. V was shortened by 0 bases and J by 4 bases, with 10 bases between the two germline ends. This CDR3 contains 15 residues. Germline loops: CDR1 MNHEY, CDR2 SVGAGI. The CDR3 DNA sequence: TGTGCCAGCAGTTACTCTGGAGGAAGGGGAAACACCATATATTTT. Protein product: CASSYSGGRGNTIYF.

J is TRBJ1-2 and V is TRBV5-1; 9 bases are shared with TRBD1. This CDR3 spans 14 amino acids. In germline, CDR1 is SGHRS, CDR2 YFSETQ. Trimming removed 4 bases from V and 6 bases from J; junction bases left unmatched: 7. Written as DNA, the CDR3 is TGCGCCAGCAGCCCCGCGGGGACAGGGAATGGCTACACCTTC. Encoded protein: CASSPAGTGNGYTF.

This clone was counted only a few times. The chain uses TRBV18 and TRBJ2-1; possible D gene TRBD1, 6 bases. The V gene lost 6 bases and the J gene lost 3 bases, with 18 bases spanning the gap. This CDR3 is 16 amino acids long. Looked up from germline, CDR1 is KGHSH and CDR2 is LQKENI. The CDR3 loop reads CASSEQQGVLYNEQFF. The CDR3 nucleotides read TGTGCCAGCTCCGAACAACAGGGTGTTCTCTACAATGAGCAGTTCTTC. Based on the CDR3 plus reference TRBV18 and TRBJ2-1, the full variable domain is NAGVMQNPRHLVRRRGQEARLRCSPMKGHSHVYWYRQLPEEGLKFMVYLQKENIIDESGMPKERFSAEFPKEGPSILRIQQVVRGDSAAYFCASSEQQGVLYNEQFFGPGTRLTVL.